Included here is one T cell receptor beta chain sequence, with context. Described treatment: randomized to nivolumab then ipilimumab (arm A) or the reverse (arm B). The data were obtained in a study of sequential checkpoint blockade in melanoma. Study overall: After both sequences, patients received maintenance nivolumab. TCRβ was sequenced from DNA of 91 pretreatment tumors. After nivolumab or ipilimumab alone, about 20 patients had week-13 rebiopsies.

TCRdb's table, derived via immunoSEQ multiplex PCR, lists solely in-frame clones and lacks some. The repertoire holds around 2,200 clones, under 30% seen once, with around a tenth in the top ten. There are 14 residues in the CDR3. Between the trimmed V and J ends, which lost 8 bases and 1 base, there was a span of 13 bases. The germline V gene has CDR1 MDHEN and CDR2 SYDVKM. The input for sequencing was tumor tissue (inferred from file names), taken from a patient given nivolumab and ipilimumab in sequence. The sequence derives from a human donor with melanoma. This chain links TRBV28 with TRBJ2-3; D may be TRBD2 (7 bases). CDR3 in DNA: TGTGCCAGCGTCGGGGGGCAAGGCACAGATACGCAGTATTTT. This encodes CASVGGQGTDTQYF.